The entry below gives a single T cell receptor (beta chain) sequence along with its context. Its antigen is still unknown. One base away lies a much larger clone, so this may be a sequencing read error. As the CDR3 is not closed by the conserved phenylalanine or tryptophan, this likely results from a read error. The source of the sample is a study of read filtering for tumor transcriptome and immune sequencing. Study overall: By R-ISS, stages I, II and III held around 8, 15 and 7 patients. RNA-seq yielded only about 75 to 1,400 TCR reads, IR-seq about 4 to 10.27 million.

J lost 5 bases, V lost 6 bases, and 13 bases had no gene match. Germline values: CDR1 SNHLY, CDR2 FYNNEI. The CDR3 runs to 16 residues. Whole-study findings and limits: RNA-seq captured clonotypes less deeply and reliably than IR-seq. IR-seq and RNA-seq agreed better without single-read clonotypes.

This library used around 400 ng RNA and molecular barcoded adaptors spanning alpha/delta and beta/gamma chains. TCRdb ran MiXCR on the reads and lists one entry per CDR3 protein. The sample contains roughly 130,000 distinct CDR3 sequences, 10% to 15% of which appear only once. The V call is TRBV2, the J call TRBJ2-1; TRBD2 matches 7 bases. The sequenced material came from a population of CD138-negative cells sorted from bone marrow. The TCR comes from a donor aged 40 or older with multiple myeloma. Here the CDR3 reads CASSRSGRGSDNEQFS. CDR3 nucleotide sequence: TGTGCCAGCAGCCGTAGTGGGCGGGGGAGTGACAATGAGCAGTTCTCC.